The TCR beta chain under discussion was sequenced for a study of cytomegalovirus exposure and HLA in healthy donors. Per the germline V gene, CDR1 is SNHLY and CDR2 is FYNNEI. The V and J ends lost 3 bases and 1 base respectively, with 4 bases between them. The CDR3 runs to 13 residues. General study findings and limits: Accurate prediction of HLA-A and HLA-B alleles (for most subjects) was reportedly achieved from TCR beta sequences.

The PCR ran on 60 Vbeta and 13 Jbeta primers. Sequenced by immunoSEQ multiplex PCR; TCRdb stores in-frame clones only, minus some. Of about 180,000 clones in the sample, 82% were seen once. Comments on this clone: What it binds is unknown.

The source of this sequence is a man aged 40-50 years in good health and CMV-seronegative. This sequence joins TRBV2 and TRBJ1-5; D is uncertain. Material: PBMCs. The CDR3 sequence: CASSDQSNQPQHF. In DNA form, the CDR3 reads TGTGCCAGCAGTGATCAGAGCAATCAGCCCCAGCATTTT.